These 18 T cell receptor beta chains were sequenced from one sample in a study of human T cells and chemical hapten exposure. Stated time point: patch test 3, about 24 weeks after DPC sensitization. Stated treatment: therapeutic diphenylcyclopropenone sensitization with weekly scalp DPC. TCRdb itself ran the RACE reads through MiXCR, one entry per CDR3 protein. The sample consists of some 180,000 distinct CDR3 sequences, about 22% of them appearing once. This sample comprised whole blood, obtained in connection with sensitization to the hapten diphenylcyclopropenone (DPC). The receptors come from a woman between 35 and 50 years old with alopecia areata. Some clones in this sample may be carry-over from other donors' samples.

V is TRBV28 and J is TRBJ2-7; TRBD1 agrees at 9 bases. Per germline, CDR1 MDHEN and CDR2 SYDVKM. CDR3 size: 14 residues. Germline trimming cut 5 bases from V and 4 bases from J; bases unmatched to any gene: 6. The CDR3 region has the DNA TGTGCCAGCAGTGAGACAGGGGGGAAGTACGAGCAGTACTTC. Protein sequence: CASSETGGKYEQYF.

V usage is TRBV12-3 or TRBV12-4 and J usage is TRBJ2-3, with a tentative D call TRBD2 (6 bases). This CDR3 has 12 amino acids. The ends were cut back, 5 bases at V and 12 bases at J, with 15 bases in the middle. CDR3 sequence reads: CASSPPGTAQYF. In DNA form, the CDR3 reads TGTGCCAGCAGTCCACCAGGGACTGCTCAGTATTTT.

A few counts support this clonotype. The chain couples TRBV4-3 to TRBJ1-1, with a weak D call TRBD1 (5 bases). The V end lost 1 base, the J end lost 4 bases, and 16 bases lay between the germline ends. Germline CDR1 and CDR2: LGHNA and YSLEER. The CDR3 extends over 16 amino acids. CDR3 DNA: TGCGCCAGCAGCCAAGGGAACGGGGATGGGGGCACTGAAGCTTTCTTT. Protein sequence: CASSQGNGDGGTEAFF.

This clonotype has a handful of counts. This chain uses TRBV27 with TRBJ2-3; D unclear. Germline assignment: CDR1 MNHEY and CDR2 SMNVEV (reference sequence). This CDR3 region has 14 residues. V shed 1 base and J shed 1 base, with 6 bases lying between them. CDR3 loop: CASSLFGGTDTQYF. The CDR3 nucleotides read TGTGCCAGCAGTTTATTTGGCGGCACAGATACGCAGTATTTT.

This clonotype was seen only a few times. The chain employs TRBV5-1 and TRBJ2-1; 7 bases align to TRBD2. This CDR3 comprises 16 residues. The J segment lost 0 bases and the V segment lost 4 bases, leaving 7 bases of the junction unmatched. Per germline, CDR1 SGHRS and CDR2 YFSETQ. The CDR3 sequence: CASSGGLPFSYNEQFF. The CDR3 DNA is TGCGCCAGCAGCGGGGGACTACCCTTCTCCTACAATGAGCAGTTCTTC.

This clonotype was seen more than once but under ten times. The CDR3 DNA reads TGTGCCAGCTCACCACCGGGGGGATCTGGGGCCAACGTCCTGACTTTC. Encoded protein: CASSPPGGSGANVLTF. The chain combines TRBV18 with TRBJ2-6, with a weak D call TRBD2 (6 bases). Trimming pared 0 bases from V and 1 base from J, leaving 7 bases between. Germline V gene data show CDR1 as KGHSH and CDR2 as LQKENI. This CDR3 is 16 amino acids long.

This clonotype was observed many times. V gene TRBV20-1 combines with J gene TRBJ2-5, with a weak D call TRBD2 (6 bases). There are 14 residues in the CDR3. The V gene's germline CDR1 is DFQATT and CDR2 SNEGSKA (reference sequence). V was cut by 3 bases and J by 6 bases, with 17 bases left in between. In DNA form, the CDR3 reads TGCAGTGCTAGGGACTCGGTGGAGGGGAAGACCCAGTACTTC. Protein product: CSARDSVEGKTQYF.

The sample holds a few counts of this clonotype. The chain combines TRBV29-1 with TRBJ2-3; 13 nucleotides line up with TRBD2. The V gene end was trimmed by 4 bases and the J gene end by 1 base; junction bases not matched to a gene: 5. Germline CDR1 SQVTM, CDR2 ANQGSEA. The CDR3 has 16 amino acids. The CDR3 bases are TGCAGCGTTGCCGGGACTAGCGGGATCGGCACAGATACGCAGTATTTT. Protein product: CSVAGTSGIGTDTQYF.

V usage is TRBV6-2 or TRBV6-3 and J usage is TRBJ2-6, with D perhaps matching TRBD2 (5 bases). This CDR3 comprises 17 residues. Looked up from germline, CDR1 is MNHEY and CDR2 is SVGEGT. The V and J ends lost 5 bases and 0 bases respectively, with 14 bases between them. CDR3 residues: CASSDGGTFSGANVLTF. The CDR3 coding sequence is TGTGCCAGCAGTGACGGAGGCACTTTCTCTGGGGCCAACGTCCTGACTTTC.

This chain links TRBV7-2 with TRBJ2-1; TRBD1 matches 7 bases. CDR3 length: 15 residues. In germline, CDR1 is SGHTA, CDR2 FQGNSA. V gave up 0 bases and J gave up 7 bases; unmatched junction bases: 6. The CDR3 DNA sequence: TGTGCCAGCAGCTTAGCCTGGAGCAGGGGGAATGAGCAGTTCTTC. It encodes CASSLAWSRGNEQFF.

The chain carries TRBV5-1 and TRBJ1-6; D is undetermined. Trimming removed 0 bases from V and 7 bases from J, with 8 bases in between. Germline V gene sequence: CDR1 SGHRS, CDR2 YFSETQ. The CDR3 length is 14 residues. CDR3 in amino acids: CASSLEKMNSPLHF. In nucleotides, the CDR3 is TGCGCCAGCAGCTTGGAAAAGATGAATTCACCCCTCCACTTT. Together with reference TRBV5-1 and TRBJ1-6, the CDR3 gives the full variable domain: KAGVTQTPRYLIKTRGQQVTLSCSPISGHRSVSWYQQTPGQGLQFLFEYFSETQRNKGNFPGRFSGRQFSNSRSEMNVSTLELGDSALYLCASSLEKMNSPLHFGNGTRLTVT.

The chain uses TRBV21-1 and TRBJ2-7; TRBD2, the table's D call, lacks a check against the DNA. TRBV21-1 is an annotated pseudogene. The CDR3 loop spans 21 amino acids. CDR3 amino acids: CASSKKGPLASQPMSLYEQYF. The CDR3 nucleotides are TGTGCCAGCAGCAAAAAGGGGCCTCTAGCGTCGCAGCCTATGAGCCTATACGAGCAGTACTTC.

The sample holds a few counts of this clonotype. At one end, the junction sequence differs from germline, possibly due to a read error. The chain joins TRBV12-3 or TRBV12-4 to TRBJ1-1; D gene unclear. This CDR3 spans 11 amino acids. CDR3 loop: CASSLNSEAFF. Written as DNA, the CDR3 is TGTGCCAGCAGTTTAAACAGTGAAGCTTTCTTT.

The V call is TRBV10-3, the J call TRBJ2-3; D is unresolved. Trimming removed 4 bases from V and 5 bases from J, with 4 bases in between. The length of the CDR3 is 11 residues. Germline CDR1 is ENHRY and CDR2 is SYGVKD. In nucleotides, the CDR3 is TGTGCCATCAGTGCTAAAGATACGCAGTATTTT. It specifies CAISAKDTQYF.

This clonotype was detected only a few times. The chain links TRBV24-1 to TRBJ2-2, with TRBD2 as a possible D gene (5 bases). V lost 8 bases to trimming and J lost 3 bases, with 6 bases between them. The CDR3 runs to 12 residues. Germline CDR1 is KGHDR and CDR2 is SFDVKD. The CDR3 sequence: CATNGDTGELFF. Here the CDR3 DNA reads TGTGCCACCAACGGGGACACCGGGGAGCTGTTTTTT.

This clonotype was observed a handful of times. The chain recombines TRBV29-1 with TRBJ2-6; D gene unclear. V shed 4 bases and J shed 0 bases, with 7 bases lying between them. The length of the CDR3 is 14 residues. Germline loops: CDR1 SQVTM, CDR2 ANQGSEA. The CDR3 DNA reads TGCAGCGTTGGCGCAAACTCTGGGGCCAACGTCCTGACTTTC. Its translation: CSVGANSGANVLTF.

The V call is TRBV7-3, the J call TRBJ2-1; weak D call: TRBD2 (5 bases). The CDR3 covers 16 residues. V was trimmed by 5 bases and J by 2 bases, leaving 16 bases between them. The germline CDR1 and CDR2 sequences are SGHTA and FQGTGA. CDR3 sequence reads: CASSPAWGATYNEQFF. DNA for the CDR3: TGTGCCAGCAGCCCCGCGTGGGGAGCGACCTACAATGAGCAGTTCTTC.

This clonotype was found a few times. The chain uses TRBV5-6 and TRBJ1-1; 7 nucleotides align to TRBD1. The V gene end was trimmed by 0 bases and the J gene end by 10 bases; junction bases not matched to a gene: 6. The CDR3 runs to 13 residues. Germline lookup yields CDR1 SGHDT and CDR2 YYEEEE. The CDR3 protein is CASSLVGQAGAFF. The CDR3 DNA is TGTGCCAGCAGCTTGGTCGGACAGGCGGGAGCTTTCTTT.